This T cell receptor (beta chain) derives from a study of Ad26.COV2.S vaccination and SARS-CoV-2 variants (dated by TCRdb to about 2021). In terms of the full investigation: Sequencing of the TCRbeta repertoire served to evaluate the specificity and breadth of SARS-CoV-2-reactive T cell receptors following Ad26.COV2.S vaccination. A total of approximately 32 samples were included in the TCR-sequenced set, comprising 19 Ad26.COV2.S vaccine recipients, 5 placebo recipients and 8 SARS-CoV-2 convalescent individuals. On the study overall, not on this receptor specifically: Vaccine and placebo recipients had similar non-spike TCR breadth, a finding consistent with the vaccine containing only spike. The authors noted that total T cell responses may have been underestimated by the TCR breadth and depth analyses. Substantial breadth of spike-specific CD8+ and CD4+ T cell responses was reported after vaccination. Ad26.COV2.S recipients had higher spike-specific TCR breadth than placebo recipients (P = 0.0014).

The immunoSEQ Assay was the method used to sequence TCRbeta CDR3 regions. After extraction, genomic DNA underwent amplification by bias-controlled multiplex PCR, followed by high-throughput sequencing. The authors' analysis ran thus. To quantify the absolute abundance of each unique TCRbeta CDR3 region, sequences were collapsed and filtered. T cell fraction was estimated by normalization of TCRbeta template counts to usable DNA, with usable DNA being measured through amplification of reference genes present in all nucleated cells. Repertoire TCRs were annotated as SARS-CoV-2-specific by exact matching of V gene, CDR3 amino acid sequence and J gene to a known reactive TCR set. The reference SARS-CoV-2 TCR set was derived from MIRA and filtered for enrichment in COVID-19-positive ImmuneCODE repertoires, a step that removed public or cross-reactive TCRs. Drawing on the MIRA antigens, annotated TCRs were analysed further at the level of specific ORF or position within ORF. Depth was the summed frequency of annotated unique rearrangements, while breadth was defined as annotated unique rearrangements over total unique productive rearrangements. Two-sided Wilcoxon rank-sum tests were used to compare TCR breadth between groups. TCRdb obtained this table from immuneACCESS and retained in-frame rearrangements with V and J assigned. These tables miss some clones; where compared with another copy, unresolved V genes account for less than half of the shortfall, and the remainder is unexplained. V, J and clone size are those of that table, while D and trimming were read from the DNA. Here the sample has 350,000 to 450,000 clones; 92% occur a single time. The ten most abundant clones make up around 4% of the sample.

About this clone itself: Its antigen has not been determined. It has no much larger one-base neighbor in the sample; base qualities were not kept.

Trimming at the junction amounts to 2 bases on V and 1 base on J, and the germline ends lie 14 bases apart. The CDR3 contains 16 residues, cysteine and phenylalanine counted. This entry keeps only the CDR3 DNA: 48 bases, framed from base 1. Based on the germline V gene (reference sequence), the CDR1 and CDR2 sequences are LNHDA and SQIVND. The time point tag for this specimen amounts to: individuals recovered from natural SARS-CoV-2 infection. This specimen consisted of peripheral blood, obtained after recovery from COVID-19. The sequence joins TRBV19 to TRBJ1-1, with an unclear D gene assignment. This sequence originates from a human donor who had recovered from COVID-19. The CDR3 region: CASSILLASGNTEAFF. At the DNA level, the sequence is TGTGCCAGTAGTATACTCCTAGCCTCGGGGAACACTGAAGCTTTCTTT.